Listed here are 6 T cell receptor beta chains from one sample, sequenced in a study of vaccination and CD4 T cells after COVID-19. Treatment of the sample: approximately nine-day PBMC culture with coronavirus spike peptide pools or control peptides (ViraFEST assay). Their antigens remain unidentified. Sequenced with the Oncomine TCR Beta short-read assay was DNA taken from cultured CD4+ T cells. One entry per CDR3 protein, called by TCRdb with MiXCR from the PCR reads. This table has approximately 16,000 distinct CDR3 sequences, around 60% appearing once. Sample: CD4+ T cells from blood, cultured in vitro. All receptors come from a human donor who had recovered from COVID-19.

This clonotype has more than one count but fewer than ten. The DNA for the CDR3 is TGTGCCAGCAGCGAGGGTGATACGCAGTATTTT. Translation gives CASSEGDTQYF. V is TRBV12-3 or TRBV12-4 and J is TRBJ2-3, with a possible D match to TRBD2 (5 bases). V shed 6 bases and J shed 6 bases, with 7 bases lying between them. The CDR3 sequence is 11 residues long.

CDR3 region: CASSLVRGRRGSPLHF. CDR3 DNA sequence: TGTGCCAGCAGCTTGGTTCGGGGGAGGAGGGGTTCACCCCTCCACTTT. V usage is TRBV5-8 and J usage is TRBJ1-6; a possible D gene is TRBD1 (5 bases). V was trimmed by 0 bases and J by 9 bases, leaving 16 bases between them. Germline V gene lookup returns CDR1 SGHTS and CDR2 YDEGEE. CDR3 length equals 16 residues.

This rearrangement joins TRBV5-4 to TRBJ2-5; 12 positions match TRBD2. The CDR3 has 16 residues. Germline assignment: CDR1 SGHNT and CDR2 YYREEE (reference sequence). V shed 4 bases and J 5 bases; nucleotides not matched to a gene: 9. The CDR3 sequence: CASSAATSGRMETQYF. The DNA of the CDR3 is TGTGCCAGCAGCGCAGCCACTAGCGGGAGGATGGAGACCCAGTACTTC.

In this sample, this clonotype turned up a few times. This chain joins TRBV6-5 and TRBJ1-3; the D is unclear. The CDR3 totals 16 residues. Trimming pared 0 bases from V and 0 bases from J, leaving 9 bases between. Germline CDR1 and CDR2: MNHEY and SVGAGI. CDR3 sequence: CASSYSYSRSGNTIYF. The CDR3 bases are TGTGCCAGCAGTTACTCGTACAGCCGCTCTGGAAACACCATATATTTT.

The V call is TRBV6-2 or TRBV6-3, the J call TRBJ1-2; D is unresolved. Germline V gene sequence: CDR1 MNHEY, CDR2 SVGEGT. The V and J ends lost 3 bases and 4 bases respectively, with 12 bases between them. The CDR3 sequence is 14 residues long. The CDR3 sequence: CASSYSRGGYGYTF. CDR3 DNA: TGTGCCAGCAGTTATAGTCGGGGAGGCTATGGCTACACCTTC.

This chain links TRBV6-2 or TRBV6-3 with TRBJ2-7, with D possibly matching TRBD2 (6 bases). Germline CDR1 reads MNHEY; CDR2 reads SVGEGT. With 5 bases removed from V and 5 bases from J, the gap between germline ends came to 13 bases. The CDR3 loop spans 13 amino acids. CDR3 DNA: TGTGCCAGCAGTCAAGGGACTGCGAACGAGCAGTACTTC. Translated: CASSQGTANEQYF.